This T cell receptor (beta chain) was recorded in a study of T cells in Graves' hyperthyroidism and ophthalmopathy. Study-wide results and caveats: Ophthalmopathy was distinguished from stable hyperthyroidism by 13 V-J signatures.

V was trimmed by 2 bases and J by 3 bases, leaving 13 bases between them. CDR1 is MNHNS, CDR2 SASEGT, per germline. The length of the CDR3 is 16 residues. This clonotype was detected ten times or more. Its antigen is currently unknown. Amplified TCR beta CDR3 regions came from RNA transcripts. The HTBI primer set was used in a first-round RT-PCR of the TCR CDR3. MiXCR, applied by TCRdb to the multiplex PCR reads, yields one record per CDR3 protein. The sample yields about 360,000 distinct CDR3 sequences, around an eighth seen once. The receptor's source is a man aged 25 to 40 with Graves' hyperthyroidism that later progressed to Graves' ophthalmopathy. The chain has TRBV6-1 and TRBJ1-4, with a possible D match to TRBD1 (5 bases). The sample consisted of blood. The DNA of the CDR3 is TGTGCCAGCAGTGAACAACCGGGACCGCCTAATGAAAAACTGTTTTTT. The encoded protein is CASSEQPGPPNEKLFF.